Presented here are 24 T cell receptor delta chains from one specimen sequenced in a study of gamma-delta chains in newborns, infants, children. TCRdb ran CATT on the reads. This table holds about 7,100 delta-chain clones, 0.5% to 0.8% found once. The sequenced material came from blood. These receptors originate from a child who was a newborn, infant or young child, either healthy, febrile or measles-vaccinated (not recorded which).

This clone was observed many times. Other DNA sequences in this specimen translate into the identical CDR3. The CDR3 spells CACDILGEYTDKLIF. DNA for the CDR3: TGTGCCTGTGACATACTGGGGGAGTACACCGATAAACTCATCTTT. This chain uses TRDV2 with TRDJ1; TRDD3 matches 9 bases. V shed 2 bases, J shed 0 bases, and the junction held 3 bases outside the gene matches. This CDR3 region has 15 residues. Looked up from germline, CDR1 is GEAIGNYY and CDR2 is EKD.

Note on this clone: One base separates it from a far larger clone, so it is likely a read error. The genes are TRDV2 and TRDJ1; 12 bases fit TRDD3. This CDR3 is 17 amino acids long. Germline-derived CDR1 and CDR2 are GEAIGNYY and EKD. After removal of 3 bases from V and 4 bases from J, the junction contained 11 bases not matched to a gene. CDR3: CACDGLGDTILVDKLIF. The CDR3 region has the DNA TGTGCCTGTGACGGACTGGGGGATACAATTTTGGTCGATAAACTCATCTTT.

This clone was detected only a few times. A much larger clone differs from this one at a single base, so this may be a read error. The CDR3, as DNA: TGTGCCTGTGACGTTCTGGAGGATCCATCTTTGACAGCACAACTCTTCTTT. Its translation is CACDVLEDPSLTAQLFF. This chain links TRDV2 with TRDJ2; D not resolved. V was cut by 3 bases and J by 0 bases, with 16 bases left in between. The CDR3 spans 17 residues. The germline gives CDR1 GEAIGNYY, CDR2 EKD.

This clone has just a few counts. The protein recorded in TCRdb matches a much larger clone and deviates from this DNA's translation at residue 4, suggesting a read error; the protein here is obtained by translating the DNA. The chain employs TRDV2 and TRDJ3; 9 bases align to TRDD3. This CDR3 region has 19 residues. Germline values: CDR1 GEAIGNYY, CDR2 EKD. In nucleotides, the CDR3 is TGTGCCTGTGGCACCGCGTACTGGGGGAGCTCCTGGGACACCCGACAGATGTTTTTC. Its protein product is CACGTAYWGSSWDTRQMFF.

In its sample, this clone was seen a few times. This likely reflects a read error, since a far larger clone is one base away. This sequence joins TRDV2 and TRDJ2; D not resolved. The CDR3 loop spans 15 amino acids. Germline loops: CDR1 GEAIGNYY, CDR2 EKD. V was clipped by 3 bases and J by 3 bases, with 13 bases between them. This chain's CDR3 is CACDRIGVLTAQLFF. Here the CDR3 DNA reads TGTGCCTGTGACCGAATCGGAGTTCTGACAGCACAACTCTTCTTT.

This clone was detected a few times. Being one base from a much bigger clone, this may be a read error. The chain links TRDV1 to TRDJ1, with a weak D call TRDD2 (6 bases). Trimming stripped 5 bases from V and 9 bases from J, with 31 bases between. The CDR3 contains 18 residues. Germline CDR1 TSWWSYY, CDR2 QGS. The CDR3 region is CALGSFSYTAGTSVQLIF. In DNA, the CDR3 is TGTGCTCTTGGGTCCTTTTCCTATACCGCGGGGACGTCTGTACAACTCATCTTT.

This clone was seen only a few times. A read error is the likely source, as a far larger clone sits one nucleotide away. The chain employs TRDV2 and TRDJ3; TRDD3 matches at 7 bases. Per germline, CDR1 GEAIGNYY and CDR2 EKD. Unmatched junction bases numbered 6, after V lost 0 bases and J lost 2 bases. The CDR3 totals 18 residues. In DNA form, the CDR3 reads TGTGCCTGTGACACCGCTGGGGGGATCCCCTGGGACACCCGACAGATGTTTTTC. Amino acids: CACDTAGGIPWDTRQMFF.

Notes on this clone: A single base is all that separates this from a far larger clone, so a read error is likely. Other DNA sequences in the same sample also yield this CDR3. The chain couples TRDV2 to TRDJ3, with 10 bases matching TRDD3. This CDR3 contains 18 residues. V lost 7 bases, J lost 0 bases, and 8 bases stayed unmatched. Germline V lookup: CDR1 GEAIGNYY, CDR2 EKD. This chain's CDR3 is CACDYGGIRSWDTRQMFF. In nucleotides, the CDR3 is TGTGCCTGCGACTATGGGGGGATACGCTCCTGGGACACCCGACAGATGTTTTTC.

This clone was seen a few times. The protein given by TCRdb reflects a much larger clone and differs at residue 3 from this DNA's translation, likely from a read error; the protein shown is the DNA's translation. The chain has TRDV2 and TRDJ3, with 13 bases identical to TRDD3. CDR1 and CDR2 from the germline V gene are GEAIGNYY and EKD. The CDR3 totals 19 residues. The CDR3 reads CAYDRVTGGYGWDTRQMFF. As DNA, the CDR3 is TGTGCCTATGACAGGGTTACTGGGGGATACGGATGGGACACCCGACAGATGTTTTTC.

In its sample, this clone was seen many times. A much larger clonotype is one base distant, so this may be a read error. Additional DNA sequences in this sample encode the identical CDR3. The chain couples TRDV2 to TRDJ3; D is possibly TRDD3 (5 bases). Germline V lookup: CDR1 GEAIGNYY, CDR2 EKD. This CDR3 has 16 amino acids. In nucleotides, the CDR3 is TGTGCCTGTGACACCGTACTCTCCTGGGACACCCGCCAGATGTTTTTC. Its protein product is CACDTVLSWDTRQMFF.

This clone turned up a few times. A single base separates this from a much larger clone, so it may be a read error. This sample includes further DNA sequences coding for the same CDR3. V usage is TRDV2 and J usage is TRDJ2; 7 nucleotides line up with TRDD3. Germline-derived CDR1 and CDR2 are GEAIGNYY and EKD. This CDR3 region has 14 residues. In nucleotides, the CDR3 is TGTGCCTGTGACGTACTGGGGATGACGGCACAACTCTTCTTT. Residues: CACDVLGMTAQLFF.

This clone was detected a few times. TCRdb assigns this DNA the protein of a much larger clone, which departs from its translation at residue 8; this likely reflects a read error, and the protein shown comes from translating the DNA. The V call is TRDV2, the J call TRDJ3; 7 bases match TRDD3. This CDR3 is built from 18 residues. V was pared by 1 base and J by 3 bases, with 8 bases of the junction left unmatched. CDR1 and CDR2 from the germline V gene are GEAIGNYY and EKD. The DNA of the CDR3 is TGTGCCTGTGACACGGGGGGATCTAGAGTCTGGGACACCCGACAGATGTTTTTC. Translation: CACDTGGSRVWDTRQMFF.

A few counts support this clone. This probably arose from a read error, given a far larger clone one base away. This rearrangement joins TRDV2 to TRDJ3; D perhaps matches TRDD3 (5 bases). Germline V gives CDR1 GEAIGNYY, CDR2 EKD. Trimming stripped 3 bases from V and 1 base from J, with 12 bases between. This CDR3 region has 17 residues. CDR3 loop: CACDPRGPSWDTRQMFF. CDR3 DNA: TGTGCCTGTGACCCGCGGGGGCCGTCCTGGGACACCCGACAGATGTTTTTC.

This clone was counted only a few times. A much larger clonotype is one base distant, so this may be a read error. The chain recombines TRDV2 with TRDJ1, with 7 bases lining up with TRDD3. This CDR3 is built from 15 residues. CDR1 is GEAIGNYY and CDR2 is EKD in the germline V gene. J gave up 1 base and V 1 base, and 5 bases lay outside the gene matches. The CDR3 spells CACDTPRGITDKLIF. The CDR3 DNA reads TGTGCCTGTGACACGCCTCGGGGGATCACCGATAAACTCATCTTT.

This clone has a handful of counts. A far larger clone is off by one base, so a read error is likely. The same CDR3 can be traced to other DNA sequences in this sample. The genes are TRDV2 and TRDJ3, with 11 bases lining up with TRDD3. The CDR3 spans 18 residues. Germline CDR1 GEAIGNYY, CDR2 EKD. CDR3: CACDKILGDTWDTRQMFF. In nucleotides, the CDR3 is TGTGCTTGTGACAAAATACTGGGGGATACCTGGGACACCCGACAGATGTTTTTC.

With respect to this clone: This DNA's translation differs at residue 15 from TCRdb's protein, which comes from a much larger clone; a read error is likely, and the protein shown is translated from the DNA. The chain joins TRDV2 to TRDJ2, with 12 bases fitting TRDD3. This CDR3 region has 18 residues. Germline CDR1 GEAIGNYY, CDR2 EKD. CDR3 protein: CACDALGDTWGLTALLFF. DNA of the CDR3: TGTGCCTGTGACGCTCTGGGGGATACGTGGGGTTTGACAGCACTACTCTTCTTT.

This clone is judged large. The sample has other DNA sequences that encode this CDR3 too. CDR3: CACDPWGPSWDTRQMFF. The CDR3 DNA sequence: TGTGCCTGTGACCCGTGGGGGCCGTCCTGGGACACCCGACAGATGTTTTTC. The V call is TRDV2, the J call TRDJ3; D is possibly TRDD3 (6 bases). Looked up from germline, CDR1 is GEAIGNYY and CDR2 is EKD. The CDR3 sequence is 17 residues long. The V gene lost 3 bases and the J gene lost 1 base, with 12 bases spanning the gap.

With regard to this clone: A read error likely explains why the TCRdb protein, taken from a much larger clone, differs from this DNA's translation at residue 8; the protein shown is translated from the DNA. V and J are TRDV2 and TRDJ3, with TRDD3 matching over 8 bases. CDR1 is GEAIGNYY and CDR2 is EKD in the germline V gene. The CDR3 consists of 18 residues. V was clipped by 2 bases and J by 2 bases; unmatched bases: 7. The CDR3: CACDSGGSRTWDTRQMFF. The CDR3 DNA follows: TGTGCCTGTGACAGTGGGGGATCCAGGACCTGGGACACCCGACAGATGTTTTTC.

This clone appeared a few times. This likely traces to a read error, being one base from a far larger clone. Other DNA sequences from this sample encode an identical CDR3 as well. The genes are TRDV2 and TRDJ3, with 12 bases aligning to TRDD3. Germline V CDR1 and CDR2: GEAIGNYY, EKD. This CDR3 is built from 18 residues. The CDR3 loop reads CACDSTGGYSWDTRQMFF. CDR3 coding DNA: TGTGCCTGTGACAGTACTGGGGGATACTCCTGGGACACCCGACAGATGTTCTTC.

Of note for this clone: A read error is possible here, since a much larger clone lies one base away. In the same sample, other DNA sequences code for this CDR3. The chain has TRDV2 and TRDJ1, with 9 bases aligning to TRDD3. This CDR3 spans 14 amino acids. The J segment lost 8 bases and the V segment lost 3 bases, leaving 9 bases of the junction unmatched. Germline assignment: CDR1 GEAIGNYY and CDR2 EKD. CDR3 in amino acids: CACDPLLGEPKLIF. The DNA of the CDR3 is TGTGCCTGTGACCCCCTACTGGGGGAACCGAAACTCATCTTT.

Details on this clone: A much larger clone sits a single nucleotide away, making a read error possible. Other DNA sequences in this sample translate to the same CDR3. This chain links TRDV2 with TRDJ1; TRDD3 might be the D (6 bases). The germline V gene has CDR1 GEAIGNYY and CDR2 EKD. CDR3 length equals 15 residues. CDR3 DNA sequence: TGTGCCTGTGACCCCGTGGGGGGCGGCACCGATAAGCTCATCTTT. The encoded protein is CACDPVGGGTDKLIF.

A few counts support this clone. A read error is the likely source, as a far larger clone sits one nucleotide away. This chain connects TRDV2 to TRDJ1; 7 bases are a match to TRDD3. From germline, CDR1 is GEAIGNYY and CDR2 EKD. The CDR3 spans 16 residues. CDR3 DNA sequence: TGTGCCTGTGACACCGTGGGGGAGCCTTACACCGATAAACTCACCTTT. The encoded protein is CACDTVGEPYTDKLTF.

This clone is labeled medium-sized. V and J are TRDV2 and TRDJ3, with 8 bases aligning to TRDD3. Germline loops: CDR1 GEAIGNYY, CDR2 EKD. There are 20 residues in the CDR3. J was trimmed by 0 bases and V by 0 bases; bases with no gene match: 9. CDR3 coding DNA: TGTGCCTGTGACACCGTTCGTGGGGATACCCGCTCCTGGGACACCCGACAGATGTTTTTC. This translates into CACDTVRGDTRSWDTRQMFF.

This clone was recorded a few times. Since a far larger clone is one base different, this is likely a read error. This rearrangement joins TRDV2 to TRDJ3; 11 nucleotides align to TRDD3. Germline trimming cut 3 bases from V and 0 bases from J; bases unmatched to any gene: 3. Germline CDR1 GEAIGNYY, CDR2 EKD. The CDR3 runs to 18 residues. CDR3 sequence: CACDYWGIRSWDTRQMFF. The CDR3 DNA is TGTGCCTGTGACTATTGGGGGATACGCTCCTGGGACACCCGACAGATGTTTTTC.